This T cell receptor (beta chain) came from a study of T cell responses to AZD1222 COVID-19 vaccine. Using immunoSEQ multiplex PCR, the repertoire was profiled, and TCRdb retains in-frame clones only, with some absent. The sample includes approximately 93,000 clones, approximately 89% of them seen just once. The CDR3 sequence is 11 residues long. Germline values: CDR1 SGHTA, CDR2 FQGTGA. Between the trimmed V and J ends, which lost 7 bases and 6 bases, there was a span of 9 bases. Study-wide findings and caveats: Repertoire sampling was restricted to post-peak T cell response timepoints. Mapped onto spike, vaccine-associated CD4 TCRs spanned it and were dominant at 160-218 and 743-854.

With respect to this clone: The antigen is undetermined.

The sequencing here drew on peripheral blood, taken 28 days after the second AZD1222 dose. The TCR comes from an adult who received the AZD1222 COVID-19 vaccine. J is TRBJ1-2 and V is TRBV7-3; D gene unclear. The CDR3 here is CASKDSNGYTF. CDR3 DNA: TGTGCCAGCAAGGATTCGAATGGCTACACCTTC.